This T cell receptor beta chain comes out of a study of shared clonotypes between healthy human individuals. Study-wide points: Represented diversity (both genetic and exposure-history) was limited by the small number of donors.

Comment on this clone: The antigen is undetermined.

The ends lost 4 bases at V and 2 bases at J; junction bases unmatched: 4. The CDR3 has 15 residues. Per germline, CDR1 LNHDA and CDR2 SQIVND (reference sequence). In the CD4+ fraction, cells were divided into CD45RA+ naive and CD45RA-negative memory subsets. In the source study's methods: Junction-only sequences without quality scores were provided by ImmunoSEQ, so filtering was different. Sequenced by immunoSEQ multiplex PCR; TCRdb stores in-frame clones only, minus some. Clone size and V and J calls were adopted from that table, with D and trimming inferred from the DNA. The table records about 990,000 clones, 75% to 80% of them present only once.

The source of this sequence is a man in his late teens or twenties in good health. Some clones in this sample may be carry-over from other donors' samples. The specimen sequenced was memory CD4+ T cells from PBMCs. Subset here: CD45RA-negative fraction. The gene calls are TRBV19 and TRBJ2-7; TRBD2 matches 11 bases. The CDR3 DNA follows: TGTGCCAGTAGTACGGGGACTAGCGGTACCTACGAGCAGTACTTC. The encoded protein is CASSTGTSGTYEQYF.